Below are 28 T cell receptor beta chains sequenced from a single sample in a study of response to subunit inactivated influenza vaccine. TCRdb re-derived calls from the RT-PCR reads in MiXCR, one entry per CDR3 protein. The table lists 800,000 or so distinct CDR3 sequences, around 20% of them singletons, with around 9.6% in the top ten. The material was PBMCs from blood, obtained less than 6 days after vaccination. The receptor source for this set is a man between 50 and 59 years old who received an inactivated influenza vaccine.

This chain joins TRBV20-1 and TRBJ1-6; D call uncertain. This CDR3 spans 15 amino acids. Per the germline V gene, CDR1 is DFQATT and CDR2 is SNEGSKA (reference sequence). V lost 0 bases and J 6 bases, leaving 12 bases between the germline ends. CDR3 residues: CSARETLSSNSPLHF. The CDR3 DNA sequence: TGCAGTGCTAGAGAAACGCTTTCTTCTAATTCACCCCTCCACTTT.

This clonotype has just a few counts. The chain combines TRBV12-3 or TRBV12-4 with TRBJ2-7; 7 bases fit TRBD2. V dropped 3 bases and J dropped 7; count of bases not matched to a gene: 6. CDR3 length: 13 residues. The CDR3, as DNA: TGTGCCAGCAGTTTGAGCGGGAAAGGGGAGCAGTACTTC. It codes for CASSLSGKGEQYF.

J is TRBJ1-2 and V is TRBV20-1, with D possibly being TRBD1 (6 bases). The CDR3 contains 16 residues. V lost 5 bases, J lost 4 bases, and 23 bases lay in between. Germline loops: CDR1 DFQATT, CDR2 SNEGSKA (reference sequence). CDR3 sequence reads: CSAPRYLQGDGYGYTF. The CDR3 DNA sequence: TGCAGTGCTCCTCGTTACCTACAGGGTGACGGCTATGGCTACACCTTC.

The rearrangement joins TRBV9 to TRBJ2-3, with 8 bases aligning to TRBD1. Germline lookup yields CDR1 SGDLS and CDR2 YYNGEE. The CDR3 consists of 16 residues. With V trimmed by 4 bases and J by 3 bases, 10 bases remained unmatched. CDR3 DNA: TGTGCCAGCAGCACCTGGGCAGGGGGCGCGACAGATACGCAGTATTTT. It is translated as CASSTWAGGATDTQYF.

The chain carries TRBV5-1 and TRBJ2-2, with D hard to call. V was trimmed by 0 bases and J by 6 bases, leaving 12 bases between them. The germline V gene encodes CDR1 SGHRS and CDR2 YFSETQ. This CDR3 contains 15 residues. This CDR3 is CASSLAKMGAGELFF. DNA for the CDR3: TGCGCCAGCAGCTTGGCCAAGATGGGCGCCGGGGAGCTGTTTTTT.

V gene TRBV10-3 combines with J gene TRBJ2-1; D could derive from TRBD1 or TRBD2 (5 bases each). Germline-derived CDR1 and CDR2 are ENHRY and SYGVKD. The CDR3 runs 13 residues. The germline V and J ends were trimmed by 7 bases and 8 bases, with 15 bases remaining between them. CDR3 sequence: CAITEGLGDEQFF. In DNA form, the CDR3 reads TGTGCCATCACCGAAGGTCTGGGGGATGAGCAGTTCTTC.

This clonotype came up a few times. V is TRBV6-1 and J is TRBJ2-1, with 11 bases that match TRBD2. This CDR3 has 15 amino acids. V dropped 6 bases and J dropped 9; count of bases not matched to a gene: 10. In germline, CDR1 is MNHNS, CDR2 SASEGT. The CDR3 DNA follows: TGTGCCAGCAGCCCGGGACTAGCGGCGCTGTTTGAGCAGTTCTTC. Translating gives CASSPGLAALFEQFF.

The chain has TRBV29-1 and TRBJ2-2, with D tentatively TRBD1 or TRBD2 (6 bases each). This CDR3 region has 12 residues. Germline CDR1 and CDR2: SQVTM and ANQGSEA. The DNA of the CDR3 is TGCAGTACCAGAGGGGGGACCGGGGAGCTGTTTTTT. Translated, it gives CSTRGGTGELFF.

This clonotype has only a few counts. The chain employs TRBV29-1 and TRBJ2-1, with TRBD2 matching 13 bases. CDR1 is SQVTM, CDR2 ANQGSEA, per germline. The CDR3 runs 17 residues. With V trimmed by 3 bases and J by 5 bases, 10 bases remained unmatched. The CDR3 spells CSVDGGTSGETNNEQFF. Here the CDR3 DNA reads TGCAGCGTTGATGGGGGGACTAGCGGGGAAACTAACAATGAGCAGTTCTTC.

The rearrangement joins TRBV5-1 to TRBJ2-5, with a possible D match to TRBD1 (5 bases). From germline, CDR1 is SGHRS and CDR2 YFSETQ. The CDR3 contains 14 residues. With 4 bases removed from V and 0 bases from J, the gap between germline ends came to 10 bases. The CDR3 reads CASSGHRYQETQYF. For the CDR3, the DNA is TGCGCCAGCAGCGGACACAGGTACCAAGAGACCCAGTACTTC.

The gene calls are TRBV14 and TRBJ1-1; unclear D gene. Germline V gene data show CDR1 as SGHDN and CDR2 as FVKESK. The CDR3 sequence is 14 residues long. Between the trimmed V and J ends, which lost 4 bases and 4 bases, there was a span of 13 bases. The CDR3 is CASSREARGTEAFF. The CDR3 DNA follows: TGTGCCAGCAGCCGGGAAGCCCGGGGCACTGAAGCTTTCTTT.

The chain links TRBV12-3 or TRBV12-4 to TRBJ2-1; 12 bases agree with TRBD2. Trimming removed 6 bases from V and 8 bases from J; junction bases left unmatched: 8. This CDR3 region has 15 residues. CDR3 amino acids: CASSEAGTSGHEQFF. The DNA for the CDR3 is TGTGCCAGCAGCGAAGCCGGGACTAGCGGGCATGAGCAGTTCTTC.

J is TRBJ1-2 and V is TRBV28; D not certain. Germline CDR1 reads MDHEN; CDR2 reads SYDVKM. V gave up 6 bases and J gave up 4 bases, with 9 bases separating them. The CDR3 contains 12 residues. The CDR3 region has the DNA TGTGCCAGCAGCGGCCGGACCTATGGCTACACCTTC. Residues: CASSGRTYGYTF.

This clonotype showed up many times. CDR3 sequence (DNA): TGCAGTGCTAGAGAGGTTATAGCGGGGGGGCCCGAGAATGAGCAGTTCTTC. This sequence encodes CSAREVIAGGPENEQFF. This rearrangement joins TRBV20-1 to TRBJ2-1, with 11 bases identical to TRBD2. Germline V gene lookup returns CDR1 DFQATT and CDR2 SNEGSKA (reference sequence). J lost 7 bases, V lost 0 bases, and 11 bases had no gene match. The CDR3 is 17 amino acids.

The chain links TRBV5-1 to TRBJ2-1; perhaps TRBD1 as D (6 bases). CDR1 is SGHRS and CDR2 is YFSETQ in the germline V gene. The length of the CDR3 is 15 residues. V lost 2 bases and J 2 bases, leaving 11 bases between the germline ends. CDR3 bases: TGCGCCAGCAGCTTAATGGACAGCACCTACAATGAGCAGTTCTTC. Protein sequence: CASSLMDSTYNEQFF.

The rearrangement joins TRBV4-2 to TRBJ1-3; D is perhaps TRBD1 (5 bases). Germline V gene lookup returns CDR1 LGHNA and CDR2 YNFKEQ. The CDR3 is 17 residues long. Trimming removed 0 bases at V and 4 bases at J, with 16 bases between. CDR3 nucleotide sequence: TGTGCCAGCAGCCAAGATCCAGGTGGGGGATCGGGAAACACCATATATTTT. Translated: CASSQDPGGGSGNTIYF.

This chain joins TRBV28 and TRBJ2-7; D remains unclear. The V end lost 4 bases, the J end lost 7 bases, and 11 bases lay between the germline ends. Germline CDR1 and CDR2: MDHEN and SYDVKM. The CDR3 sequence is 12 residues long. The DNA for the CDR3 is TGTGCCAGCAGTTCCCCCCACCTGGAGCAGTACTTC. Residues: CASSSPHLEQYF.

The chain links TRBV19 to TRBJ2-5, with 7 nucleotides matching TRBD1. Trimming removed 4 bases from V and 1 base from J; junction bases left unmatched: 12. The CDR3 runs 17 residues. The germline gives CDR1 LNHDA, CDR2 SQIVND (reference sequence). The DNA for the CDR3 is TGTGCCAGTAGTACTCGCCCTCTTAACAGGGGCCAAGAGACCCAGTACTTC. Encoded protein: CASSTRPLNRGQETQYF.

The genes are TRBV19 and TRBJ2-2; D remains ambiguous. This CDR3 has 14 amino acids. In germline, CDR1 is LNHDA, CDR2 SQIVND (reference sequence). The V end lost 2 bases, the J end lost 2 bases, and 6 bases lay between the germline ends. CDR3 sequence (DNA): TGTGCCAGTAGTATACAAGCAAACACCGGGGAGCTGTTTTTT. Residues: CASSIQANTGELFF.

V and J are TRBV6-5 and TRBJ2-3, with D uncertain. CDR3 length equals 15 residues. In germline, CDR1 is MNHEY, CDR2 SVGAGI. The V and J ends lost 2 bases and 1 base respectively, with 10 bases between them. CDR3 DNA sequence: TGTGCCAGCAGTTACGGGTCTTATCGCACAGATACGCAGTATTTT. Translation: CASSYGSYRTDTQYF.

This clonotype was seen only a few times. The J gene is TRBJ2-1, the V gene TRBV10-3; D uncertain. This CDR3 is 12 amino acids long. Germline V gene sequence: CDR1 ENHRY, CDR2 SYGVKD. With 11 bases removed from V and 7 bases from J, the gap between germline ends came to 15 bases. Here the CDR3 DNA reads TGTGCCCTATCGGGTGGTATGAATGAGCAGTTCTTC. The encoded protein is CALSGGMNEQFF.

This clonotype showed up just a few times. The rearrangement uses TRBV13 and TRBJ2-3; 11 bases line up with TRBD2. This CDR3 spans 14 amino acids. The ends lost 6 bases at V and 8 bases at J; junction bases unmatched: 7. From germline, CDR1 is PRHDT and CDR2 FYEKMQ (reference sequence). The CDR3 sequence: CASSLSGGAATQYF. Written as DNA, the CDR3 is TGTGCCAGCAGTCTTAGCGGGGGGGCCGCTACGCAGTATTTT.

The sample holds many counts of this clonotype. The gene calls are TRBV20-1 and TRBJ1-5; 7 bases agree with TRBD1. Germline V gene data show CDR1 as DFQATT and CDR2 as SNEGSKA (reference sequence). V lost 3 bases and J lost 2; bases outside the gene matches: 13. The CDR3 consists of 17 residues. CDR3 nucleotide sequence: TGCAGTGCTAGCAGACATAAACAGGGGTTTGGCAATCAGCCCCAGCATTTT. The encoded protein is CSASRHKQGFGNQPQHF.

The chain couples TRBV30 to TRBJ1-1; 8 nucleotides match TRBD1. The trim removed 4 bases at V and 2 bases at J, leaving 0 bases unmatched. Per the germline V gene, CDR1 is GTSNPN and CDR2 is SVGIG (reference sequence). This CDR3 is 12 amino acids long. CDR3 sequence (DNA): TGTGCCTGGACAGGGGGCAACACTGAAGCTTTCTTT. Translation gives CAWTGGNTEAFF.

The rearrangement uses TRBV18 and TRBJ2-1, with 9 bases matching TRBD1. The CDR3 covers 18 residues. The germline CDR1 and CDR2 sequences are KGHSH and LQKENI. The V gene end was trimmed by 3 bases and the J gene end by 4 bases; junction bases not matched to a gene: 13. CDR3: CASSPRWDRVGIYNEQFF. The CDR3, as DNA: TGTGCCAGCTCACCCCGATGGGACAGGGTAGGGATATACAATGAGCAGTTCTTC.

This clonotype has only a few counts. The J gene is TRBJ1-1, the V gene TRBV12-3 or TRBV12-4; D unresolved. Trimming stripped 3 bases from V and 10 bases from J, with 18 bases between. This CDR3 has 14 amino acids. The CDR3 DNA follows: TGTGCCAGCAGTTTTTTGGTAGGGAATAACGGAGCTTTCTTT. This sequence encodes CASSFLVGNNGAFF.

The CDR3 loop reads CASSRAQGYEQYF. In DNA form, the CDR3 reads TGTGCCAGCAGCAGAGCACAGGGCTACGAGCAGTACTTC. This chain uses TRBV7-9 with TRBJ2-7; TRBD1 might be the D (6 bases). Germline V CDR1 and CDR2: SEHNR, FQNEAQ (reference sequence). The V end was cut by 5 bases, the J end by 3 bases, with 11 bases between. This CDR3 has 13 amino acids.

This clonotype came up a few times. CDR3 in amino acids: CATSRIGTSGLEQFF. In nucleotides, the CDR3 is TGTGCCACCAGCAGAATAGGGACTAGCGGGCTTGAGCAGTTCTTC. The J gene is TRBJ2-1, the V gene TRBV15; 12 bases fit TRBD2. CDR3 size: 15 residues. V dropped 2 bases and J dropped 9; count of bases not matched to a gene: 5. Germline V lookup: CDR1 LNHNV, CDR2 YYDKDF (reference sequence).